This T cell receptor beta chain came from a study of shared clonotypes between healthy human individuals. Profiled with immunoSEQ multiplex PCR; TCRdb holds only in-frame clones, not every one. The table includes hundreds of thousands of clones, about 95% detected once. Study-wide findings and caveats: Clonotype sharing among donors likely depends on sequencing depth.

Note on this clone: Its antigen is currently unknown.

The CDR3 consists of 15 residues. V lost 0 bases, J lost 3 bases, and 5 bases stayed unmatched. Germline CDR1 reads LGHNA; CDR2 reads YNFKEQ. The sequence derives from a woman in her twenties or thirties in good health. The J gene is TRBJ2-7, the V gene TRBV4-2; 7 bases map to TRBD2. The sequenced sample was naive CD4+ T cells sorted from blood. The sample's subset: CD45RA+ positively selected. The DNA of the CDR3 is TGTGCCAGCAGCCAAGAATCGTCTAGCGGCTACGAGCAGTACTTC. Translating it yields CASSQESSSGYEQYF.